The 16 T cell receptor beta chains presented below share a single source sample, sequenced in a study of metastatic and nonmetastatic thyroid tumors. Until they underwent thyroid surgery, no patient had received any treatment. With MiXCR, TCRdb called clones anew from the PCR reads. The sample holds around 42,000 clones, about 10% seen once. Sequenced input: blood. These receptors all come from a female donor with papillary thyroid cancer or a benign thyroid nodule (not recorded which). Some clones in this sample may be carry-over from other donors' samples.

This clone was seen many times. The chain recombines TRBV12-3 or TRBV12-4 with TRBJ2-5; 9 bases line up with TRBD2. V was pared by 6 bases and J by 1 base, with 3 bases of the junction left unmatched. The CDR3 consists of 14 residues. CDR3 amino acids: CASSYSGSQETQYF. The CDR3, as DNA: TGTGCCAGCAGCTATAGCGGGAGCCAAGAGACCCAGTACTTC.

This clone was counted at least ten times. The chain employs TRBV5-1 and TRBJ1-1; D remains unclear. V was cut by 3 bases and J by 5 bases, with 8 bases left in between. The length of the CDR3 is 12 residues. Germline V gene data show CDR1 as SGHRS and CDR2 as YFSETQ. The CDR3 DNA reads as TGCGCCAGCAGCTCACAGAGTACTGAAGCTTTCTTT. Translating gives CASSSQSTEAFF.

This clone was counted many times. The chain couples TRBV6-2 or TRBV6-3 to TRBJ2-5; D call uncertain. The CDR3 covers 11 residues. Germline-derived CDR1 and CDR2 are MNHEY and SVGEGT. V lost 6 bases and J 3 bases, leaving 5 bases between the germline ends. The CDR3 sequence is CASSPEETQYF. The CDR3 nucleotides are TGTGCCAGCAGCCCAGAAGAGACCCAGTACTTC.

This rearrangement joins TRBV11-1 to TRBJ1-5, with TRBD1 identical over 8 bases. Germline V gene lookup returns CDR1 SGHAT and CDR2 FQDESV (reference sequence). Trimming removed 5 bases from V and 2 bases from J; junction bases left unmatched: 8. The length of the CDR3 is 16 residues. The CDR3 is CASSLIQGGGNQPQHF. CDR3 in DNA: TGTGCCAGCAGCCTTATACAGGGGGGGGGCAATCAGCCCCAGCATTTT.

This clone was found many times. A much larger clone differs by one base, so this may be a read error. The sample contains more than one DNA sequence encoding this CDR3. The V call is TRBV20-1, the J call TRBJ1-6, with unresolved D. The CDR3 loop spans 13 amino acids. Germline CDR1 DFQATT, CDR2 SNEGSKA (reference sequence). DNA of the CDR3: TGTAGTGCCCCTGACACCGGTCGCGGGGCCCTCCACTTT. Translated, it gives CSAPDTGRGALHF.

This clone was observed a handful of times. One end of the junction varies from germline; a read error may be responsible. The V gene is TRBV6-1, the J gene TRBJ2-3; TRBD2 might be the D (5 bases). The CDR3 runs to 10 residues. Germline CDR1 reads MNHNS; CDR2 reads SASEGT. This chain's CDR3 is CASVGDTQYF. DNA of the CDR3: TGTGCCAGCGTGGGAGATACTCAGTATTTT.

This clone was seen at least ten times. The chain has TRBV24-1 and TRBJ2-7; TRBD1 agrees at 7 bases. There are 14 residues in the CDR3. Germline CDR1 KGHDR, CDR2 SFDVKD. Trimming at V came to 7 bases and at J to 2 bases, leaving 7 bases not matched to a gene. The CDR3 reads CATSATGVAYEQYF. As DNA, the CDR3 is TGTGCCACCAGCGCAACAGGGGTGGCCTACGAGCAGTACTTC.

This clone has just a few counts. The rearrangement links TRBV6-1 to TRBJ2-1, with TRBD2 matching over 8 bases. CDR1 MNHNS and CDR2 SASEGT come from the germline V gene. V dropped 4 bases and J dropped 7; count of bases not matched to a gene: 9. The CDR3 consists of 15 residues. The DNA for the CDR3 is TGTGCCAGCAGTGTTGGCGGGAGGCGGTGGAATGAGCAGTTCTTC. It yields the protein CASSVGGRRWNEQFF.

In its sample, this clone was seen many times. The chain combines TRBV20-1 with TRBJ2-5; TRBD2 might be the D (5 bases). There are 15 residues in the CDR3. V lost 4 bases and J lost 2, with 17 bases in between. CDR1 DFQATT and CDR2 SNEGSKA come from the germline V gene (reference sequence). CDR3 in amino acids: CSAKDGGGTQETQYF. The CDR3 DNA follows: TGCAGTGCTAAGGACGGCGGAGGCACACAAGAGACCCAGTACTTC.

The sample holds many counts of this clone. The chain is built from TRBV4-1 and TRBJ1-1; D call uncertain. The CDR3 spans 15 residues. CDR1 MGHRA and CDR2 YSYEKL come from the germline V gene. Trimming pared 1 base from V and 3 bases from J, leaving 12 bases between. In DNA form, the CDR3 reads TGCGCCAGCAGCCAAGGGACGGGAGGTTACACTGAAGCTTTCTTT. This gives the protein CASSQGTGGYTEAFF.

This clone was detected ten times or more. A much larger clone sits a single nucleotide away, making a read error possible. CDR3 bases: TGTGCCAGGAGTGGTTTCTACGAGCAGTACTTC. This gives the protein CARSGFYEQYF. This chain links TRBV6-1 with TRBJ2-7; D is undetermined. The CDR3 spans 11 residues. Germline CDR1 reads MNHNS; CDR2 reads SASEGT.

At least ten counts were recorded for this clone. This CDR3 is also generated by other DNA sequences in the sample. This chain connects TRBV20-1 to TRBJ2-1, with a tentative D call TRBD2 (6 bases). The V end lost 1 base, the J end lost 0 bases, and 7 bases lay between the germline ends. Germline lookup yields CDR1 DFQATT and CDR2 SNEGSKA (reference sequence). The CDR3 contains 14 residues. The CDR3 here is CSARAGSSYNEQFF. The CDR3 nucleotides are TGCAGTGCTAGAGCCGGGAGCTCCTACAATGAGCAGTTCTTC.

This clone has at least ten counts. The rearrangement links TRBV7-3 to TRBJ1-2; a possible D gene is TRBD1 (5 bases). CDR1 and CDR2 (germline): SGHTA, FQGTGA. CDR3 size: 13 residues. Deletions cut 1 base from V and 6 bases from J, with 9 bases between. CDR3 DNA sequence: TGTGCCAGCAGCTTAAATGGGGGGGATGGCTACACCTTC. Translating it yields CASSLNGGDGYTF.

This clone was detected ten times or more. The chain joins TRBV19 to TRBJ1-2; D ambiguous. CDR1 and CDR2 from the germline V gene are LNHDA and SQIVND (reference sequence). Deletions cut 3 bases from V and 3 bases from J, with 14 bases between. The CDR3 length is 15 residues. CDR3 in DNA: TGTGCCAGTAGTATCGCGCACCAGAACGACTATGGCTACACCTTC. Encoded protein: CASSIAHQNDYGYTF.

This chain uses TRBV11-2 with TRBJ2-7; D is perhaps TRBD1 (6 bases). The CDR3 runs 14 residues. The V end lost 8 bases, the J end lost 6 bases, and 20 bases lay between the germline ends. CDR1 is SGHAT and CDR2 is FQNNGV in the germline V gene. The CDR3 nucleotides are TGTGCCAGCTCACCAGGGGACCTCAGATCCGAGCAGTACTTC. Encoded protein: CASSPGDLRSEQYF.

There are many counts of this clone. DNA of the CDR3: TGTGCCAGCAGCCCACGGTTTGCATTAGCGGGAGTTCGTCGGGAGCAGTACTTC. It translates to CASSPRFALAGVRREQYF. The chain employs TRBV7-2 and TRBJ2-7; 9 bases map to TRBD2. Germline V lookup: CDR1 SGHTA, CDR2 FQGNSA. The CDR3 spans 18 residues. After removal of 5 bases from V and 7 bases from J, the junction contained 21 bases not matched to a gene.